The T cell receptor (beta chain) described here comes from a study of CD8+ T cells in alopecia areata. There are 12 residues in the CDR3. Germline CDR1 SQVTM, CDR2 ANQGSEA. The J segment lost 4 bases and the V segment lost 7 bases, leaving 6 bases of the junction unmatched. Treatment indicated: oral pan-JAK inhibitor, 5-10 mg twice daily. TCR sequencing used cDNA made by reverse transcription of extracted RNA. Some clones are missing from TCRdb's copy, which holds only in-frame ones; the method was immunoSEQ multiplex PCR. This table holds more than 200,000 clones, 64% found once. Points on this clone: The antigen remains undetermined.

Study-level findings and limits: More clonal than normal scalp was lesional scalp, particularly alopecia totalis/universalis. Sequencing of scalp samples also includes resident alphabeta T cells from normal skin.

The sample in question was CD4+ T cells sorted from blood, obtained at week 4, from a patient treated with tofacitinib. The V and J genes are TRBV29-1 and TRBJ2-5; TRBD1 matches 7 bases. The TCR was taken from a human donor with alopecia areata. The CDR3 bases are TGCAGCGCGGCCCCAGGGGGAGAGACCCAGTACTTC. This codes for CSAAPGGETQYF.